This is a list of T cell receptor beta chains from one sample in a study of PD-1 blockade in classical Hodgkin lymphoma. Produced via immunoSEQ multiplex PCR; TCRdb's table is partial and in-frame only. Among approximately 26,000 clones listed, roughly 75% were seen once. Sequences were derived from peripheral blood mononuclear cells (PBMCs), sampled before the fourth cycle of nivolumab. The receptors here all came from a human donor with classical Hodgkin lymphoma. Both conserved end residues are part of each CDR3. The D gene is left open where the match is weak. Only part of the rows carry a size: once, few, many, or a class if the clone is expanded.

j_call v_call d_call clone_size cdr3_nt cdr3_aa
TRBJ2-7 TRBV6-1 NA once TGTGCCAGCCGAATGGGGAGTGTCTACGAGCAGTACTTC CASRMGSVYEQYF
TRBJ2-5 TRBV10-2 NA NA TGCGCCAGCAGCTTGGCGGGGCTGGAGACCCAGTACTTC CASSLAGLETQYF
TRBJ1-4 TRBV11-1 TRBD1 NA TGTGCCAGCAGCGCCCGACGGGGACAGGGAAAGGAAAAACTGTTTTTT CASSARRGQGKEKLFF
TRBJ1-1 TRBV19 NA NA TGTGCCAGTAGTATAGACAGGGACACTGAAGCTTTCTTT CASSIDRDTEAFF
TRBJ2-1 TRBV29-1 NA few TGCAGCGTTGAAGCCCCGTCGTTATGGGCCGAAAGCTCCTACAATGAGCAGTTCTTC CSVEAPSLWAESSYNEQFF
TRBJ1-3 TRBV6-1 TRBD1 NA TGTGCCAGCAGTCAACGACAGGGGGAAGGAAACACCATATATTTT CASSQRQGEGNTIYF
TRBJ2-7 TRBV4-1 NA NA TGCGCCAGCAGCCACGACTACGAGCAGTACTTC CASSHDYEQYF
TRBJ2-7 TRBV28 NA once TGTGCCAGCAGTTCAAACCGGGACCAGGTCCGCGAGCAGTACTTC CASSSNRDQVREQYF
TRBJ2-2 TRBV19 NA NA TGTGCCAGTAGTACCCTCCTAAACACCGGGGAGCTGTTTTTT CASSTLLNTGELFF
TRBJ1-5 TRBV19 NA medium-sized TGTGCCAGTAGTAACTTCCAGGGCGGCAATCAGCCCCAGCATTTT CASSNFQGGNQPQHF
TRBJ2-7 TRBV30 NA NA TGTGCCTGGGGTCGGAGCTCCTACGAGCAGTACTTC CAWGRSSYEQYF